This T cell receptor (beta chain) was recorded in a study of shared clonotypes between healthy human individuals. Libraries were prepared by immunoSEQ multiplex PCR; TCRdb keeps only in-frame clonotypes and omits some of them. Of under 2.5 million clones listed, just under 95% are singletons. Material: naive CD4+ T cells from PBMCs. The subset here: CD45RA+ positively selected. The TCR was taken from a man aged 18 to 29 in good health. Some clones in this sample may be carry-over from other donors' samples.

The CDR3 region is CASSSFQGQNYGYTF. CDR3 nucleotide sequence: TGTGCCAGCAGCTCTTTCCAGGGGCAAAACTATGGCTACACCTTC. The V call is TRBV7-2, the J call TRBJ1-2; possible D gene TRBD1, 6 bases. Trimming left V 4 bases short and J 2 bases short, with 14 bases between. This CDR3 contains 15 residues. Germline CDR1 and CDR2: SGHTA and FQGNSA.